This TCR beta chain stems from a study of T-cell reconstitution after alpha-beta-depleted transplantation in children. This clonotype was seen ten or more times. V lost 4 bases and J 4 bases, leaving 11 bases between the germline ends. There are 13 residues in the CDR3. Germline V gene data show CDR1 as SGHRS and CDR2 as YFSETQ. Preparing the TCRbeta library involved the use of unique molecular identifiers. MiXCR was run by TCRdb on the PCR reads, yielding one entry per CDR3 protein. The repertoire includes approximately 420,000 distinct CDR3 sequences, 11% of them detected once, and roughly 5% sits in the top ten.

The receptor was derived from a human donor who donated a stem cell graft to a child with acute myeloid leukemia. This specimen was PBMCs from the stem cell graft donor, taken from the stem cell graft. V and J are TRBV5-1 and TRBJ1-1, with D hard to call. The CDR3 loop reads CASSLNIGTEAFF. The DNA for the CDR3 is TGCGCCAGCAGCCTGAACATCGGCACTGAAGCTTTCTTT.